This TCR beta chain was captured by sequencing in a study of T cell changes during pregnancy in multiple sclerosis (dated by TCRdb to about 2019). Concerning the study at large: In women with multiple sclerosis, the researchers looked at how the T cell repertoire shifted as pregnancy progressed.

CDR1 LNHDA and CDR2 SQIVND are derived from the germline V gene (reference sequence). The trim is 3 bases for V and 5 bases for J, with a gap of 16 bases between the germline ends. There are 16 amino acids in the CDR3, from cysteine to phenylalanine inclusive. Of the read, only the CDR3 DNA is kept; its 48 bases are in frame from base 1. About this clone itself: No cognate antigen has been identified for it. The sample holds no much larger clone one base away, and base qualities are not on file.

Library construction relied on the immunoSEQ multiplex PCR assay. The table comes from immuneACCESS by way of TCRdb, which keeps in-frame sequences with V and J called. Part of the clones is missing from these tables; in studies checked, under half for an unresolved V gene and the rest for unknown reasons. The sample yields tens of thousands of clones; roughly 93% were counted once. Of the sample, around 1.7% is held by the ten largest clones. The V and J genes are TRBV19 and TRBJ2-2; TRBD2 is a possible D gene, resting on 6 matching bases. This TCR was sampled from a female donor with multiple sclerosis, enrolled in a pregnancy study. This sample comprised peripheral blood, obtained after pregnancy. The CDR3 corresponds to CASSIGTGAGTGELFF. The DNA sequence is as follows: TGTGCCAGTAGTATCGGTACGGGAGCAGGTACCGGGGAGCTGTTTTTT.